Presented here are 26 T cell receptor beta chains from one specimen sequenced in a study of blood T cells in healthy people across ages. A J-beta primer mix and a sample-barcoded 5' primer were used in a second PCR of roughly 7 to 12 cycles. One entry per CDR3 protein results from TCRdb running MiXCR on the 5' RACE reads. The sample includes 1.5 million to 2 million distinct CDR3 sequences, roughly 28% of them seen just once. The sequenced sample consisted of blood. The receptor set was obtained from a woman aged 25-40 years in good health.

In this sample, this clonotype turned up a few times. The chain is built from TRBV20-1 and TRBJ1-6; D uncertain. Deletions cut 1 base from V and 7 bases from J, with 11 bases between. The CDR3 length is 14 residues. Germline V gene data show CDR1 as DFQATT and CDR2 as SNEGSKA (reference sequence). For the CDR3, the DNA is TGCAGTGCTAGAGTTGGGTATGGGAATTCACCCCTCCACTTT. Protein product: CSARVGYGNSPLHF.

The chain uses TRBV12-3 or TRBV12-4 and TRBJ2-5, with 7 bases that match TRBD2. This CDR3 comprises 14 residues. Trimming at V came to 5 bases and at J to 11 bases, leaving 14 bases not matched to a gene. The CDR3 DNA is TGTGCCAGCAGTACCCGGGGGGTGGGCAATGAGCAGTACTTC. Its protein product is CASSTRGVGNEQYF.

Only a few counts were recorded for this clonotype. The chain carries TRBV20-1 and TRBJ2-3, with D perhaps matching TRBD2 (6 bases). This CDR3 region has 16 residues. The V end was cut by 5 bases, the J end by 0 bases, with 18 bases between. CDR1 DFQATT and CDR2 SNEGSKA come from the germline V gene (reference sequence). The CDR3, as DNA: TGCAGTGCTTCGTTTACGGGGGTCTCTAGCACAGATACGCAGTATTTT. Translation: CSASFTGVSSTDTQYF.

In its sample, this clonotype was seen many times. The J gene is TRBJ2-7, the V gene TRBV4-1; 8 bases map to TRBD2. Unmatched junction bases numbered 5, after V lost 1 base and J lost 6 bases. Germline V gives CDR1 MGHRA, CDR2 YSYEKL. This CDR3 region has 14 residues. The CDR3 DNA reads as TGCGCCAGCAGCCAAGTCGGGAGGGAGGGCGAGCAGTACTTC. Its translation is CASSQVGREGEQYF.

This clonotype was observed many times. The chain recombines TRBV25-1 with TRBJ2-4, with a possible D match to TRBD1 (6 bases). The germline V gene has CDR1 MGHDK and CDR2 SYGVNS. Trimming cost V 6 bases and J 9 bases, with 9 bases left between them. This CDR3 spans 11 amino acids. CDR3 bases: TGTGCCAGCAGCGGCAGGGGCATTCAGTACTTC. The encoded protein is CASSGRGIQYF.

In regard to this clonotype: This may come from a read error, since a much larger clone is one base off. DNA for the CDR3: TGCAGTGCTAGAGACTGGACTAGCGTTTCCTACGAGCAGTTCTTC. This sequence encodes CSARDWTSVSYEQFF. The chain joins TRBV20-1 to TRBJ2-1; TRBD2 agrees at 9 bases. J lost 10 bases, V lost 0 bases, and 10 bases had no gene match. The germline V gene encodes CDR1 DFQATT and CDR2 SNEGSKA (reference sequence). CDR3 size: 15 residues.

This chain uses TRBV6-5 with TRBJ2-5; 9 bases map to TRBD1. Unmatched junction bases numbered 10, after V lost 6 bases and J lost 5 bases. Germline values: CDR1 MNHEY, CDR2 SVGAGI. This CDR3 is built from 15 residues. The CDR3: CASSPTGGFMETQYF. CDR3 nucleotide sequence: TGTGCCAGCAGCCCGACAGGGGGGTTCATGGAGACCCAGTACTTC.

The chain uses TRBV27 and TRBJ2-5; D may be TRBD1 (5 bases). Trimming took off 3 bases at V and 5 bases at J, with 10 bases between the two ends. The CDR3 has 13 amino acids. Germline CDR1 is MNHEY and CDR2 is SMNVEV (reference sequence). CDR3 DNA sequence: TGTGCCAGCAGTTTCAGGGTTTGGGAGACCCAGTACTTC. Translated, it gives CASSFRVWETQYF.

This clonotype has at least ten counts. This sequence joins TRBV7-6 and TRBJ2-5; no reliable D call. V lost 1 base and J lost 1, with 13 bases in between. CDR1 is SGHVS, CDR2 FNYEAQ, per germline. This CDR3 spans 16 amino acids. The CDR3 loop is CASSLGSVHFQETQYF. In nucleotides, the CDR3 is TGTGCCAGCAGCTTAGGCAGCGTCCACTTCCAAGAGACCCAGTACTTC. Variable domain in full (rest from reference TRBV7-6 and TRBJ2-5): GAGVSQSPRYKVTKRGQDVALRCDPISGHVSLYWYRQALGQGPEFLTYFNYEAQQDKSGLPNDRFSAERPEGSISTLTIQRTEQRDSAMYRCASSLGSVHFQETQYFGPGTRLLVL.

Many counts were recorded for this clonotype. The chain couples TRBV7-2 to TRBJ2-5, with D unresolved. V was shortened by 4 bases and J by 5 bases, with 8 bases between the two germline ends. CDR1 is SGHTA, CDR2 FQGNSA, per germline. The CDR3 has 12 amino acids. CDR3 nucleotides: TGTGCCAGCAGCTCCATTCGGGAGACCCAGTACTTC. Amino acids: CASSSIRETQYF.

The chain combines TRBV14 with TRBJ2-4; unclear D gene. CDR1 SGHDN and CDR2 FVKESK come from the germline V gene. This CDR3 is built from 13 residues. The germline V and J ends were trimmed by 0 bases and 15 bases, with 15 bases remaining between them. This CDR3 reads CASSQDSSVTPYF. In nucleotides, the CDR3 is TGTGCCAGCAGCCAAGATAGCTCGGTCACCCCGTACTTC.

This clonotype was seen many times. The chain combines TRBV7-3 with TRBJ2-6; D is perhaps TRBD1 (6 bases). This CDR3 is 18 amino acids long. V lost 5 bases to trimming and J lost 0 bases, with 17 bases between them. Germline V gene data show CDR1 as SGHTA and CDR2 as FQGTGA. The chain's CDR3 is CASSAPGTPHSGANVLTF. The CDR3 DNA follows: TGTGCCAGCAGCGCACCCGGGACACCGCACTCTGGGGCCAACGTCCTGACTTTC.

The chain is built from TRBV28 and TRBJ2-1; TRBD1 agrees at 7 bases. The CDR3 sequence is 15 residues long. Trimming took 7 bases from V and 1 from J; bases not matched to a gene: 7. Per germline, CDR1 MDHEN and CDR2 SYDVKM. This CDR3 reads CASTPGQWSYNEQFF. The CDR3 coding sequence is TGTGCCAGCACCCCGGGACAGTGGTCCTACAATGAGCAGTTCTTC.

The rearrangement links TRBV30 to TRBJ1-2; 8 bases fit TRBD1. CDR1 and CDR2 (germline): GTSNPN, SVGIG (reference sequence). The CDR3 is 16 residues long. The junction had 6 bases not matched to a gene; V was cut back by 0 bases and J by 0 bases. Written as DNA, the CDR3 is TGTGCCTGGAGTGTTCCGGGACAGGATACTAACTATGGCTACACCTTC. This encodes CAWSVPGQDTNYGYTF. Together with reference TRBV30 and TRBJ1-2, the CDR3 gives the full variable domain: SQTIHQWPATLVQPVGSPLSLECTVEGTSNPNLYWYRQAAGRGLQLLFYSVGIGQISSEVPQNLSASRPQDRQFILSSKKLLLSDSGFYLCAWSVPGQDTNYGYTFGSGTRLTVV.

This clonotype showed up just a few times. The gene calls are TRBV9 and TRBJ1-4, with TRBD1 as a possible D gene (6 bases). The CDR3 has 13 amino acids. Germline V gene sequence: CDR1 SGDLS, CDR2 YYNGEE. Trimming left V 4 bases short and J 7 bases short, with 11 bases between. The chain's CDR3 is CASSPDSGEKLFF. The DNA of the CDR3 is TGTGCCAGCAGCCCGGACAGTGGTGAAAAACTGTTTTTT.

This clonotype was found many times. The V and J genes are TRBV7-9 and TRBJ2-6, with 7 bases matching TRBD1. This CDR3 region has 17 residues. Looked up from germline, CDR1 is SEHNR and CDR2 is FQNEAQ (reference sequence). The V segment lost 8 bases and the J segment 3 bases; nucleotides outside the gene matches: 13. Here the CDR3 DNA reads TGTGCCAGCTTGTCGCGAGAGGGGGCCTTTGGGGCCAACGTCCTGACTTTC. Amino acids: CASLSREGAFGANVLTF.

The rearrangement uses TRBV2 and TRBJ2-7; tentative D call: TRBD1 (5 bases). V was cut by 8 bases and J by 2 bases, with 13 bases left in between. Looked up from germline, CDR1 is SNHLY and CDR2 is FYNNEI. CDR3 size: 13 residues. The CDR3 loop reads CASSPGWTYEQYF. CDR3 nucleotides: TGTGCCAGCTCGCCAGGGTGGACCTACGAGCAGTACTTC.

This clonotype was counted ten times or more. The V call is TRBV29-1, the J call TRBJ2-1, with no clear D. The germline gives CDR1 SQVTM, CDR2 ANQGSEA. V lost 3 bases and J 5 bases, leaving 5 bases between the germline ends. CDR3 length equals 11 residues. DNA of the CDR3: TGCAGCGTTGACAGAGACAATGAGCAGTTCTTC. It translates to CSVDRDNEQFF.

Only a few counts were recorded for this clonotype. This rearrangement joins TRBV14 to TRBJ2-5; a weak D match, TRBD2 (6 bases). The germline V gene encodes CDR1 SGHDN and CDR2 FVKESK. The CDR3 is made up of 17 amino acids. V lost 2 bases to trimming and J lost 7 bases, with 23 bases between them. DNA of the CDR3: TGTGCCAGCAGCCAAAGCACAGTCACAAGTCTGGAGGGGACCCAGTACTTC. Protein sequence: CASSQSTVTSLEGTQYF. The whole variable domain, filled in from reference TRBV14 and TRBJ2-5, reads EAGVTQFPSHSVIEKGQTVTLRCDPISGHDNLYWYRRVMGKEIKFLLHFVKESKQDESGMPNNRFLAERTGGTYSTLKVQPAELEDSGVYFCASSQSTVTSLEGTQYFGPGTRLLVL.

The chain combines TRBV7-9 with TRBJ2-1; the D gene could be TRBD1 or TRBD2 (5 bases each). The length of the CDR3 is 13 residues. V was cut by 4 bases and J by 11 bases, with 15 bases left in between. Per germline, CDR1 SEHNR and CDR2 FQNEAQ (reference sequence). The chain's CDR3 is CASSWPGRSKQFF. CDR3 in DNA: TGTGCCAGCAGCTGGCCGGGACGGTCGAAGCAGTTCTTC.

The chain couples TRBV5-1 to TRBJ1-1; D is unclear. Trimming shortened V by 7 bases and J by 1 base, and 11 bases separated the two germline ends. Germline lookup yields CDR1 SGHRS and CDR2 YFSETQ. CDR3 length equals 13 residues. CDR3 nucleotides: TGCGCCAGCGCGTTCGGGGAGAACACTGAAGCTTTCTTT. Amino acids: CASAFGENTEAFF.

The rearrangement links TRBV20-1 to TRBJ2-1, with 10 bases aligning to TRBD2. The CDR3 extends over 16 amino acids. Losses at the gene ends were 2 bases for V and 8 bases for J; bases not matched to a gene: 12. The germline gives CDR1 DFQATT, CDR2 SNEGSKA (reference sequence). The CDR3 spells CSARKKRGGRKDEQFF. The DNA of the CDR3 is TGCAGTGCTAGAAAGAAGCGGGGGGGAAGGAAGGATGAGCAGTTCTTC.

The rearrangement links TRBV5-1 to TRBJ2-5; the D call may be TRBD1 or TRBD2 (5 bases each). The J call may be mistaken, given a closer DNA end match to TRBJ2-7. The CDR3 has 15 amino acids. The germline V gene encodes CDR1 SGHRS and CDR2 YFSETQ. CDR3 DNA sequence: TGCGCCAGCAGCTTGCTAGGGACGGAATCCTACGAGCAGTACTTC. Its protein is CASSLLGTESYEQYF.

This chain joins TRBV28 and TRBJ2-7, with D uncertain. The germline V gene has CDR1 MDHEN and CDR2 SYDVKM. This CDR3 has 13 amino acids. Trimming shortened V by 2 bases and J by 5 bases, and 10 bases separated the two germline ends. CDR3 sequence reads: CASSLNIEDEQYF. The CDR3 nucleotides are TGTGCCAGCAGTTTAAACATAGAGGACGAGCAGTACTTC.

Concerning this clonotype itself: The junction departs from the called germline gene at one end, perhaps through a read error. This chain's CDR3 is CACSLPLQADTQYF. The CDR3, as DNA: TGTGCCTGTAGTCTCCCCCTACAAGCAGATACGCAGTATTTT. This chain uses TRBV19 with TRBJ2-3; D is ambiguous. Germline-derived CDR1 and CDR2 are LNHDA and SQIVND (reference sequence). The CDR3 consists of 14 residues.

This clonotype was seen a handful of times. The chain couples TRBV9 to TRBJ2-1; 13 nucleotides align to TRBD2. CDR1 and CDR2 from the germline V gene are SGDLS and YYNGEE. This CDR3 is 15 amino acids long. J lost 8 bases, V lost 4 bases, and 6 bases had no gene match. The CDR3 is CASSIWTSGGHEQFF. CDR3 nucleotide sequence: TGTGCCAGCAGCATATGGACTAGCGGGGGACATGAGCAGTTCTTC.